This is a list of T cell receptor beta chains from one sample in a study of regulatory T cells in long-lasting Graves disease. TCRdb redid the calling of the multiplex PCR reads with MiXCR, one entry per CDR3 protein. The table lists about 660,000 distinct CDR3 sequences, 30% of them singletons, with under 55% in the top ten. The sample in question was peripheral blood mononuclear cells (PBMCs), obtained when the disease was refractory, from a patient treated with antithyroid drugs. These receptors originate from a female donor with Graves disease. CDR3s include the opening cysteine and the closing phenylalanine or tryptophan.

CASSPRAQLYEQYF	TRBJ2-7	TRBV7-6
CASSPPFSYEQYF	TRBJ2-7	TRBV3-1
CASSYPSGQLTGELFF	TRBJ2-2	TRBV6-9
CASANAGEAFF	TRBJ1-1	TRBV5-1
CASTQGSRTEAFF	TRBJ1-1	TRBV2
CSARTGGLAETQYF	TRBJ2-5	TRBV20-1
CASLDQRTSGNTGTGELFF	TRBJ2-2	TRBV11-2
CASSQILGNEQFF	TRBJ2-1	TRBV4-1
CASSLFSLEGRNTEAFF	TRBJ1-1	TRBV27
CASSSLRSGRVSYNEQFF	TRBJ2-1	TRBV11-2
CASSLATGVNQPQHF	TRBJ1-5	TRBV12-3/TRBV12-4
CASSYGRGPGTEAFF	TRBJ1-1	TRBV6-2/TRBV6-3
CASSYYTQHRGDNYGYTF	TRBJ1-2	TRBV6-2/TRBV6-3
CASSERGGGHENYGYTF	TRBJ1-2	TRBV6-1
CASSPDRHGYTF	TRBJ1-2	TRBV5-1
CARGTSGSYEQYF	TRBJ2-7	TRBV30
CASSYPGAMNTEAFF	TRBJ1-1	TRBV6-5
CTEPQELYGYTF	TRBJ1-2	TRBV20-1
CASSYSRERNGYTF	TRBJ1-2	TRBV6-6
CASSLVRDYYYEQYF	TRBJ2-7	TRBV7-3
CASSPLQGGYNEQFF	-	TRBV28
CAWSGTGNTIYF	TRBJ1-3	TRBV30
CASSLENLLGGDVLYF	TRBJ2-7	TRBV5-1
CASRRGPSYEQYF	TRBJ2-7	TRBV7-6
CASRDTGTWGGETQYF	TRBJ2-5	TRBV6-2/TRBV6-3
CASSLRQGSEKLFF	TRBJ1-4	TRBV6-1
CASSRDRGIAKNIQYF	TRBJ2-4	TRBV27
CASSFSGQARGYTF	TRBJ1-2	TRBV6-2/TRBV6-3
CASSVTGRNNEKLFF	TRBJ1-4	TRBV9
CASSGGVGQPQHF	TRBJ1-5	TRBV2
CASSASGTGGQNEKLFF	TRBJ1-4	TRBV28
CASSLRPDSNQPQHF	TRBJ1-5	TRBV5-1
CASRPQTSWSPEQYF	TRBJ2-7	TRBV6-1
CASRAGVPMGYTF	TRBJ1-2	TRBV6-2/TRBV6-3
CSVGYGWDTEAFF	TRBJ1-1	TRBV29-1